The T cell receptor beta chain under discussion was sequenced for a study of T cell repertoires in cytomegalovirus infection. Findings of the study overall: Public TCR beta family frequency separated CMV-and-HLA carriers, including in an independent cohort.

CDR3 size: 14 residues. V was cut by 2 bases and J by 6 bases, with 15 bases left in between. Germline loops: CDR1 SQVTM, CDR2 ANQGSEA. MiXCR, run by TCRdb on the reads, gives a single entry per CDR3 protein. The sample has fewer than 1,000,000 distinct CDR3 sequences, approximately 31% seen once. In the case of this clonotype: The antigen is not known.

Sequenced here: cultured CD8+ T cells from PBMCs, sampled from culture after CMV antigen stimulation. The chain carries TRBV29-1 and TRBJ2-3; D call uncertain. This sequence was found in a human donor in good health (CMV status not recorded). Some clones in this sample may be carry-over from other donors' samples. This chain's CDR3 is CSVEPRGRLDTQYF. The CDR3 nucleotides are TGCAGCGTTGAACCTAGAGGTAGACTGGATACGCAGTATTTT.